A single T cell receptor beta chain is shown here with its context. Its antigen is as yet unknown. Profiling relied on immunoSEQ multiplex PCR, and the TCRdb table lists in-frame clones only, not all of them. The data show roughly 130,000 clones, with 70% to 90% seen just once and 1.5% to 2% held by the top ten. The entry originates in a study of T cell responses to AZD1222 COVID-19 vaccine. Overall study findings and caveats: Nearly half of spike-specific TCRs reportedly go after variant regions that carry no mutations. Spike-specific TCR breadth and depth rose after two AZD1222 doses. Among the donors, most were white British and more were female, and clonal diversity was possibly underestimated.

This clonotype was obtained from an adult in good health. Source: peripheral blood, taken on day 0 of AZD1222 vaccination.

CDR3 region: CAGTDRRPSTDTQYF. The DNA for the CDR3 is TGCGCCGGCACAGACAGGCGCCCTAGCACAGATACGCAGTATTTT. This sequence joins TRBV10-1 and TRBJ2-3, with D maybe TRBD1 (6 bases). V dropped 11 bases and J dropped 0 bases, with 18 bases sitting between them. CDR1 and CDR2 (germline): WNHNN, SYGVQD (reference sequence). The CDR3 extends over 15 amino acids.